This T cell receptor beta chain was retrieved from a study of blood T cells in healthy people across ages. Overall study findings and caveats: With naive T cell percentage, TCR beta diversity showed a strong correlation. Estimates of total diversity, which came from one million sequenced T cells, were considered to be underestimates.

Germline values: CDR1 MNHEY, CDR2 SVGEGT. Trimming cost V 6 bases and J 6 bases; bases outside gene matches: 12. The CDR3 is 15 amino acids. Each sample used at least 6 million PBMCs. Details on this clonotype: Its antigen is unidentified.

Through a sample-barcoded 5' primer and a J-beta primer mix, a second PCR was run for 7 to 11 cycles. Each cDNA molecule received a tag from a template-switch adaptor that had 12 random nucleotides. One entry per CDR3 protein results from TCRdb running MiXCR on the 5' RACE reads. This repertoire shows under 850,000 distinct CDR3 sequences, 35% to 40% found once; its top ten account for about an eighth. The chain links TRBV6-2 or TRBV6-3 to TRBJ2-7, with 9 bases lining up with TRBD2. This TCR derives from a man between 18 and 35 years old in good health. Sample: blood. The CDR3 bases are TGTGCCAGCAGCTCCGGCGGGAGGGGACTCTCCGAGCAGTACTTC. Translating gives CASSSGGRGLSEQYF.